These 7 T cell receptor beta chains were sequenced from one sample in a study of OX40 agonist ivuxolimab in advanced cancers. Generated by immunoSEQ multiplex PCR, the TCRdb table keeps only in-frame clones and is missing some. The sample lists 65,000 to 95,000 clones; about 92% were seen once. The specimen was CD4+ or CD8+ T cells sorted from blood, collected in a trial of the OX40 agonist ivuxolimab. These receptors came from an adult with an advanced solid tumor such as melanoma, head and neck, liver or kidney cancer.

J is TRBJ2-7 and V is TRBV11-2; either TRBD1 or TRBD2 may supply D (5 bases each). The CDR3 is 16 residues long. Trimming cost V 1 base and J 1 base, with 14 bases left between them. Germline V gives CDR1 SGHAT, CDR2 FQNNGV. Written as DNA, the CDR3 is TGTGCCAGCAGCTTAGTCTACCCGGGACCTTCCTACGAGCAGTACTTC. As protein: CASSLVYPGPSYEQYF.

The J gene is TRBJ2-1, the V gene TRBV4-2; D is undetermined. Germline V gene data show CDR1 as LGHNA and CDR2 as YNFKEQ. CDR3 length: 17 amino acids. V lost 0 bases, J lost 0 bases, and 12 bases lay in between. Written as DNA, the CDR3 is TGTGCCAGCAGCCAAGAGGGTCGGCGAAACTCCTACAATGAGCAGTTCTTC. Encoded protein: CASSQEGRRNSYNEQFF.

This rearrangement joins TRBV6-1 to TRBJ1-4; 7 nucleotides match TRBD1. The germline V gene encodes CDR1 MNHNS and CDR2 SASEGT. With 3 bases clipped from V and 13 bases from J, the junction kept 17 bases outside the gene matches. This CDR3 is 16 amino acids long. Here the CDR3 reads CASSEATLQGTQVLFF. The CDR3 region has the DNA TGTGCCAGCAGTGAGGCGACGTTACAGGGGACTCAGGTACTGTTTTTT.

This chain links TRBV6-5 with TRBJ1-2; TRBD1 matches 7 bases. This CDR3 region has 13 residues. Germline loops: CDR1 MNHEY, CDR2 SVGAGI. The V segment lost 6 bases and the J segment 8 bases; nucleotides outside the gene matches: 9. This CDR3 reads CASRRQGTDGYTF. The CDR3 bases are TGTGCCAGCAGACGGCAGGGGACAGACGGCTACACCTTC.

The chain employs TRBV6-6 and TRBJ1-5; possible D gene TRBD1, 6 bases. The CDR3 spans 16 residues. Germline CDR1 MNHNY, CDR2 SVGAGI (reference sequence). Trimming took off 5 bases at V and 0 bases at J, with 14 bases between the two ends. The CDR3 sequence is CASSRDGGHSNQPQHF. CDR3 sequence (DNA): TGTGCCAGCAGTCGGGACGGGGGGCATAGCAATCAGCCCCAGCATTTT.

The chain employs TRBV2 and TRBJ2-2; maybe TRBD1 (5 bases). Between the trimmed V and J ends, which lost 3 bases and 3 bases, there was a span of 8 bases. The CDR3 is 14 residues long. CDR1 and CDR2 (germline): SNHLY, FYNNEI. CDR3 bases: TGTGCCAGCAGTGATGTCAGGGACACCGGGGAGCTGTTTTTT. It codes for CASSDVRDTGELFF.

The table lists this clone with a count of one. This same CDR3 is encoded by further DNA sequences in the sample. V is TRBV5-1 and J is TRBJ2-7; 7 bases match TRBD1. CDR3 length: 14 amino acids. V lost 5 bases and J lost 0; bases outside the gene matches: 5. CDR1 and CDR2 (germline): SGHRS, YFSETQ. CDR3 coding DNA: TGCGCCAGCAGGCGGACAGGTAGCTCCTACGAGCAGTACTTC. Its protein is CASRRTGSSYEQYF.